This T cell receptor (beta chain) was documented in a study of CD8 T cells in Susac syndrome. Trimming removed 1 base at V and 8 bases at J, with 11 bases between. The CDR3 runs 13 residues. The germline V gene encodes CDR1 SEHNR and CDR2 FQNEAQ (reference sequence). TCR beta sequencing was performed on blood CD8+ and CD4+ T cells. Healthy donors, matched for age and sex, constituted the control group. Negative magnetic isolation gave CD8+ and CD4+ cells; FACS enriched CD8+ TEMRA. The table lists this clonotype with a few counts. With random hexamers, reverse transcription was performed on about 0.5 to 1 ug of RNA. MiXCR, run by TCRdb on the immunoSEQ multiplex PCR reads, gives a single entry per CDR3 protein. The sample has 180,000 or so distinct CDR3 sequences; just under 95% are singletons.

The sequencing input was CD4+ T cells from PBMCs. This TCR was recovered from a human donor in good health. This chain links TRBV7-9 with TRBJ1-2; D uncertain. CDR3 protein: CASSLDSAGGYTF. DNA for the CDR3: TGTGCCAGCAGCTTAGACTCGGCAGGAGGCTACACCTTC.